This TCR beta chain was retrieved from a study of long-term antiretroviral therapy in people with HIV. Overall study: It was about a decade after the earliest samples that the 2015 immediate-ART recommendation appeared. Findings and caveats of the study: Viral resistance, ART adherence and therapy changes all lacked available data. The study found narrower CDR3 length ranges in HIV repertoires than in controls.

The germline V gene encodes CDR1 SEHNR and CDR2 FQNEAQ (reference sequence). The V and J ends lost 4 bases and 11 bases respectively, with 21 bases between them. This CDR3 region has 15 residues. Runs used v3.0 of the immunoSEQ assay and were done at survey level. The study targeted roughly 35,000-50,000 T-cell genomes per sample in sequencing. Sequencing was performed with immunoSEQ multiplex PCR; in TCRdb, only in-frame clones are kept and a portion is missing. Among approximately 29,000 clones listed, 84% were seen once. Remarks on this clone: Its antigen is undetermined.

Sequenced material: unsorted PBMCs, taken 0.4 years after starting antiretroviral therapy. The chain has TRBV7-9 and TRBJ1-5, with D possibly TRBD1 on 5 matching bases. This sequence originates from a young man with HIV. Here the CDR3 DNA reads TGTGCCAGCAGCTCAGACCCGGGGCCGAGGTGGGCCCAGCATTTT. Amino acid sequence: CASSSDPGPRWAQHF.